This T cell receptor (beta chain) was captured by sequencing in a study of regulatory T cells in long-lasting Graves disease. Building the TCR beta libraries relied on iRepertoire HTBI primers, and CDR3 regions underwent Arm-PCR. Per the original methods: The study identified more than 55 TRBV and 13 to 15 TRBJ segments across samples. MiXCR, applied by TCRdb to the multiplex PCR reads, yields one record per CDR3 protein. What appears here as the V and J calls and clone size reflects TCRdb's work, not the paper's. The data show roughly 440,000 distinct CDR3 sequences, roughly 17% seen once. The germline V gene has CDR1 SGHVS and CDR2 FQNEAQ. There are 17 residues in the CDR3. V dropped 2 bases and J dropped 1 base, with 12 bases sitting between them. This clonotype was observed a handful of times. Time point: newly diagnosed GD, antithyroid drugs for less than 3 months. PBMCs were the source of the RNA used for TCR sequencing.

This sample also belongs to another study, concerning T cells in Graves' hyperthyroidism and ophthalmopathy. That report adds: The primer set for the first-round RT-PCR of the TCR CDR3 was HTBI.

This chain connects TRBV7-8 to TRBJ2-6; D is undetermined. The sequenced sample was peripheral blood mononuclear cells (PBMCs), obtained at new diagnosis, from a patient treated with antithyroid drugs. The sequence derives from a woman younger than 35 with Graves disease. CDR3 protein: CASSLLGTPSGANVLTF. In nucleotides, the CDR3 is TGTGCCAGCAGCTTACTGGGAACCCCGTCTGGGGCCAACGTCCTGACTTTC.